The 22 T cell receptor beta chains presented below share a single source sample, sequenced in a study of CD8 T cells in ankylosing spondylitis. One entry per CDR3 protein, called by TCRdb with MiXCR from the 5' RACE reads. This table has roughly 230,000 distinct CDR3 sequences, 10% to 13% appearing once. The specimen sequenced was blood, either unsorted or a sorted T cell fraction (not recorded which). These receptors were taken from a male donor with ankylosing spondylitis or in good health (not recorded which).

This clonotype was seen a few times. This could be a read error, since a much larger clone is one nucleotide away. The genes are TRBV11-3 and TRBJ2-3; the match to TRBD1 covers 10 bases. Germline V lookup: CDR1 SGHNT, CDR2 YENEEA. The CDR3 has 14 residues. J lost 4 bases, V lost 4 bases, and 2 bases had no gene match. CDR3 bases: TGTGCCAGCAGCTCCGGACAGGGGGCAGATACGCAGTATTTT. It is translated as CASSSGQGADTQYF.

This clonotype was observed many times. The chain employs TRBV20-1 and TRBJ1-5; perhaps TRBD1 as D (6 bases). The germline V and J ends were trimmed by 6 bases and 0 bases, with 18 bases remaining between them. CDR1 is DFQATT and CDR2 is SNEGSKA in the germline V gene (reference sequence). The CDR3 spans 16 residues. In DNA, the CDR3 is TGCAGTGCGAGCCCGCCAGGGGCTAATAGCAATCAGCCCCAGCATTTT. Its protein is CSASPPGANSNQPQHF.

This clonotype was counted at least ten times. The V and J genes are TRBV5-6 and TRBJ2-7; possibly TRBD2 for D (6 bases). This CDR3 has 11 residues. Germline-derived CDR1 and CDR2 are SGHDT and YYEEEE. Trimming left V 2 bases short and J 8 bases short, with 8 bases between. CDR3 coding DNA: TGTGCCAGCAGCTTCGGGGGACAGCAGTACTTC. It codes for CASSFGGQQYF.

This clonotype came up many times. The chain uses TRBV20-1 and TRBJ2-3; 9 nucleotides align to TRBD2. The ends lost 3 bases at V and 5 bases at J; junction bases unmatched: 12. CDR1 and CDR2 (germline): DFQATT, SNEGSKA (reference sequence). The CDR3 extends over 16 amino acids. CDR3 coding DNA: TGCAGTGCTAGTTTCTTCGAGAGCGGGGGGTTAGATACGCAGTATTTT. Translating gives CSASFFESGGLDTQYF.

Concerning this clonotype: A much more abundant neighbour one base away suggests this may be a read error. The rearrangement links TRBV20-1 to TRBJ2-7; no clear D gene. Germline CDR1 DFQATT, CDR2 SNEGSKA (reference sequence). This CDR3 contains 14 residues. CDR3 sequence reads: CGARDPNTYYEQYF. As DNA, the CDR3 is TGCGGTGCTAGAGACCCTAACACCTACTACGAGCAGTACTTC.

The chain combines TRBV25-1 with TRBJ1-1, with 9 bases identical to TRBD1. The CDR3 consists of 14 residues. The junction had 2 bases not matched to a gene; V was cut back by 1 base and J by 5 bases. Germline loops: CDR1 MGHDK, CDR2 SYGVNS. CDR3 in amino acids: CASSELGQGTEAFF. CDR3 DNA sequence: TGTGCCAGCAGTGAATTGGGACAGGGTACTGAAGCTTTCTTT.

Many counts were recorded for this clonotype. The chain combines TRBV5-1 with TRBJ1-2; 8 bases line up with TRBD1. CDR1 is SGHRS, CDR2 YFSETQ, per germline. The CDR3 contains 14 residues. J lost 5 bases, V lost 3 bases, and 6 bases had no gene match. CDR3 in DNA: TGCGCCAGCAGCTCCACGGACAGGGAATATGGCTACACCTTC. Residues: CASSSTDREYGYTF.

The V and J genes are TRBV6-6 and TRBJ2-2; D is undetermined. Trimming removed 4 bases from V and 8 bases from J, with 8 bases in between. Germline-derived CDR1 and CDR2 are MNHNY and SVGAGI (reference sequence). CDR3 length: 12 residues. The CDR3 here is CASSFTEGELFF. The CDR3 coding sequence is TGTGCCAGCAGTTTCACAGAGGGGGAGCTGTTTTTT.

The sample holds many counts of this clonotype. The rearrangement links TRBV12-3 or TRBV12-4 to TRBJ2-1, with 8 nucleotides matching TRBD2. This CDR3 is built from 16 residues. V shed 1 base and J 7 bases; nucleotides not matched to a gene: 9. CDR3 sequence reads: CASSLGSGGRTNEQFF. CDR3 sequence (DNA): TGTGCCAGCAGTTTAGGCTCGGGGGGGCGAACGAATGAGCAGTTCTTC.

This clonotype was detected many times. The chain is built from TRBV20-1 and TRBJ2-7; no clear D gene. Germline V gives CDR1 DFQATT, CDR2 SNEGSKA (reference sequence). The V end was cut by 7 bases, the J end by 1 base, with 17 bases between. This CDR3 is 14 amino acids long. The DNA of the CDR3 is TGCAGTGTCGCCGACCGGTACGGGTCCTACGAGCAGTACTTC. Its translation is CSVADRYGSYEQYF.

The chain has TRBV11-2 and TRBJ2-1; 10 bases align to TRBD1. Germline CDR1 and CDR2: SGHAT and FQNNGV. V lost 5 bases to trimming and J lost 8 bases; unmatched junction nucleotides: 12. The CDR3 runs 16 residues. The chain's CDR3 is CASSASTGTGDYEQFF. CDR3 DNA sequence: TGTGCCAGCAGCGCCTCTACCGGGACAGGGGATTATGAGCAGTTCTTC.

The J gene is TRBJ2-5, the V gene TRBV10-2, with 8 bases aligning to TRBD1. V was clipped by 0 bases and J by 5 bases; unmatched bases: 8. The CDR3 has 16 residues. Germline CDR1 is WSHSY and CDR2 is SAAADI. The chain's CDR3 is CASSESSGQGSETQYF. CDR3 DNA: TGCGCCAGCAGTGAGTCCTCAGGACAGGGAAGCGAGACCCAGTACTTC.

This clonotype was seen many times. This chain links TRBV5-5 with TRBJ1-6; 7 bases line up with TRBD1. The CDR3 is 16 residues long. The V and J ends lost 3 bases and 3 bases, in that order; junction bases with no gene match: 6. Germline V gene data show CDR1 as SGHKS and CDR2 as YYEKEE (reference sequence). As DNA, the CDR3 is TGTGCCAGCAGCTCGGGACAGACCTACTATAATTCACCCCTCCACTTT. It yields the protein CASSSGQTYYNSPLHF. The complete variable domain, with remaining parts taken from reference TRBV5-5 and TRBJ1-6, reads DAGVTQSPTHLIKTRGQQVTLRCSPISGHKSVSWYQQVLGQGPQFIFQYYEKEERGRGNFPDRFSARQFPNYSSELNVNALLLGDSALYLCASSSGQTYYNSPLHFGNGTRLTVT.

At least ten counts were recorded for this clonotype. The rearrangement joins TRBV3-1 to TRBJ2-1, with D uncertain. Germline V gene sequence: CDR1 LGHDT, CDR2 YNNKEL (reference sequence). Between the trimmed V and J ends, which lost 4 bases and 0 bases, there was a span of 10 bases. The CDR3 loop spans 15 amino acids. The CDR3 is CASSLDLSSYNEQFF. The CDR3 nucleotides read TGTGCCAGCAGCCTAGACTTGAGCTCCTACAATGAGCAGTTCTTC.

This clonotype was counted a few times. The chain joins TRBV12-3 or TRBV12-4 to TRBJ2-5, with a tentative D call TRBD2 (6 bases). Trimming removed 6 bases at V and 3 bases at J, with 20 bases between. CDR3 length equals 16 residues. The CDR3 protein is CASSPKGGATKETQYF. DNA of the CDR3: TGTGCCAGCAGCCCCAAGGGCGGGGCTACAAAAGAGACCCAGTACTTC.

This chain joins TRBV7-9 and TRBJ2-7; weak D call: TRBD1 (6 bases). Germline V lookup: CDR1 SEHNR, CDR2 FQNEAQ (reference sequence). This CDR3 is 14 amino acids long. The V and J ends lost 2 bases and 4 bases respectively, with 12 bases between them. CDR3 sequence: CASSLPGQRYEQYF. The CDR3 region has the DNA TGTGCCAGCAGCTTACCAGGACAGAGATACGAGCAGTACTTC.

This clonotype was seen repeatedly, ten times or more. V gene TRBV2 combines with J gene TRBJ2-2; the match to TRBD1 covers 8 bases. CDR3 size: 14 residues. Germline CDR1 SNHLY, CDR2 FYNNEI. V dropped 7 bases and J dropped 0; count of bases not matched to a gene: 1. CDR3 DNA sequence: TGTGCCAGCACAGGGGGCGCGAACACCGGGGAGCTGTTTTTT. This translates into CASTGGANTGELFF.

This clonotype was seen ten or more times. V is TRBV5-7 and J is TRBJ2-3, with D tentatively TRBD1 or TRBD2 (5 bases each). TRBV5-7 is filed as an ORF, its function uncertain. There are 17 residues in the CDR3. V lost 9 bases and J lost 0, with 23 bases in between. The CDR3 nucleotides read TGTGCCATTTCCGGGACGGAGATTATCAACAGCACAGATACGCAGTATTTT. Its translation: CAISGTEIINSTDTQYF.

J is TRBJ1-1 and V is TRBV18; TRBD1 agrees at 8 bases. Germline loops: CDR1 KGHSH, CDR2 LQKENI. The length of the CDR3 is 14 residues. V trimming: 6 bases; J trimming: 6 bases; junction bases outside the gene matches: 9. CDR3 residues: CASSLGQASAEAFF. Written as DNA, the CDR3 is TGTGCCAGCTCCCTGGGACAGGCTAGCGCTGAAGCTTTCTTT.

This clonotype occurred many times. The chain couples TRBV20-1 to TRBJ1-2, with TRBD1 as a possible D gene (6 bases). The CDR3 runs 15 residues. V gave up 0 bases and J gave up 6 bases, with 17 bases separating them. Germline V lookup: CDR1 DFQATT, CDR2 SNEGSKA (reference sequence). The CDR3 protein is CSARDRGRGSHGYTF. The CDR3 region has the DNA TGCAGTGCTAGAGATCGGGGCAGGGGATCCCATGGCTACACCTTC.

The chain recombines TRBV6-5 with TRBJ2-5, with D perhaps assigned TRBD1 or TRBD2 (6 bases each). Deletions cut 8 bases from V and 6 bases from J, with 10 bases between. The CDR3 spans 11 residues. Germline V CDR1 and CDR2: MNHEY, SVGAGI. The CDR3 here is CASGGGKTQYF. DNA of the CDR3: TGTGCCAGCGGGGGCGGGAAGACCCAGTACTTC.

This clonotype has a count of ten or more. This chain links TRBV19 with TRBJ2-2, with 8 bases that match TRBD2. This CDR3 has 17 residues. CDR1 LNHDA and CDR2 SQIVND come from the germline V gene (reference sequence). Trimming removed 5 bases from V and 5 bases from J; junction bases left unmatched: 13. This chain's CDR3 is CASSYIISGSSTGELFF. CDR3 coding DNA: TGTGCCAGTAGTTACATTATAAGCGGGAGTTCAACCGGGGAGCTGTTTTTT.